This T cell receptor beta chain was obtained from a study of CD4 T cells in relation to SARS-CoV-2 and coronaviruses. Overall study context: Convalescent patients were fewer than ten males and a handful of females; two were Hispanic. Study-level findings and limits: Samples before the pandemic and after infection were not matched within any donor.

V was shortened by 5 bases and J by 4 bases, with 9 bases between the two germline ends. Germline values: CDR1 SEHNR, CDR2 FQNEAQ (reference sequence). The CDR3 is 13 amino acids. Generated by immunoSEQ multiplex PCR, the TCRdb table keeps only in-frame clones and is missing some. The data show 30,000 to 45,000 clones, around 85% seen once. Comment on this clone: Antigen unknown.

The chain has TRBV7-9 and TRBJ1-5, with a tentative D call TRBD1 (5 bases). This TCR was sampled from an adult with COVID-19. The specimen was naive CD4+ T cells from PBMCs, cultured in vitro. Noted subset: naive CD4+ T cells isolated by negative enrichment. CDR3 region: CASSTQENQPQHF. CDR3 nucleotide sequence: TGTGCCAGCAGCACACAGGAGAATCAGCCCCAGCATTTT.